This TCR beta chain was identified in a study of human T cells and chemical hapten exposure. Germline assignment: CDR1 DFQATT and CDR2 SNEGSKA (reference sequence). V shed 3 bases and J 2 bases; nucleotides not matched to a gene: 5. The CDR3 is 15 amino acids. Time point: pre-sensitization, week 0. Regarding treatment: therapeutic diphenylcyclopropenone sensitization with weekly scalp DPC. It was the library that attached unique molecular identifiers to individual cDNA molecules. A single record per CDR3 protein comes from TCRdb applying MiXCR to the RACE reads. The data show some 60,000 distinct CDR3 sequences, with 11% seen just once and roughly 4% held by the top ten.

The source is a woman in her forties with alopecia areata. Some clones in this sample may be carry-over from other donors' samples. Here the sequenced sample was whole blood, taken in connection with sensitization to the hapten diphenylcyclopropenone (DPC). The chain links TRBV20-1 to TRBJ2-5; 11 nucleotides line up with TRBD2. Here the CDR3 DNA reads TGCAGTGCTAGCTCTCTAGCGGGAGGTCAAGAGACCCAGTACTTC. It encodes CSASSLAGGQETQYF.